This entry is about one T cell receptor beta chain. Its antigen is unknown. Treatment described: 19 received Ad26.COV2.S at low or high dose, single or two shots; about five received placebo; per-sample allocation not given. On day 63 after the first injection, vaccine and placebo recipients gave samples. These data belong to a study of Ad26.COV2.S vaccination and SARS-CoV-2 variants. Study at large: Once or twice, 56 days apart, Ad26.COV2.S was delivered intramuscularly. General study findings and limits: Spike-specific TCR breadth ran higher among vaccine recipients than placebo recipients.

The CDR3 has 12 residues. CDR1 is SGHKS and CDR2 is YYEKEE in the germline V gene (reference sequence). V was clipped by 4 bases and J by 7 bases; unmatched bases: 3. Measured with immunoSEQ multiplex PCR; TCRdb has only the in-frame clones, and not every one. The sample consists of over 400,000 clones, about 90% of them appearing once. The chain is built from TRBV5-5 and TRBJ1-2, with TRBD1 matching over 8 bases. The receptor was isolated from a person between 18 and 65 years old who received the Ad26.COV2.S COVID-19 vaccine or a placebo. The starting material was peripheral blood, obtained in a trial of Ad26.COV2.S vaccine versus placebo. CDR3 bases: TGTGCCAGCAGCCTCGGACAGGGTGGCTACACCTTC. Its protein product is CASSLGQGGYTF. Supplemented by reference TRBV5-5 and TRBJ1-2, the full variable domain reads DAGVTQSPTHLIKTRGQQVTLRCSPISGHKSVSWYQQVLGQGPQFIFQYYEKEERGRGNFPDRFSARQFPNYSSELNVNALLLGDSALYLCASSLGQGGYTFGSGTRLTVV.